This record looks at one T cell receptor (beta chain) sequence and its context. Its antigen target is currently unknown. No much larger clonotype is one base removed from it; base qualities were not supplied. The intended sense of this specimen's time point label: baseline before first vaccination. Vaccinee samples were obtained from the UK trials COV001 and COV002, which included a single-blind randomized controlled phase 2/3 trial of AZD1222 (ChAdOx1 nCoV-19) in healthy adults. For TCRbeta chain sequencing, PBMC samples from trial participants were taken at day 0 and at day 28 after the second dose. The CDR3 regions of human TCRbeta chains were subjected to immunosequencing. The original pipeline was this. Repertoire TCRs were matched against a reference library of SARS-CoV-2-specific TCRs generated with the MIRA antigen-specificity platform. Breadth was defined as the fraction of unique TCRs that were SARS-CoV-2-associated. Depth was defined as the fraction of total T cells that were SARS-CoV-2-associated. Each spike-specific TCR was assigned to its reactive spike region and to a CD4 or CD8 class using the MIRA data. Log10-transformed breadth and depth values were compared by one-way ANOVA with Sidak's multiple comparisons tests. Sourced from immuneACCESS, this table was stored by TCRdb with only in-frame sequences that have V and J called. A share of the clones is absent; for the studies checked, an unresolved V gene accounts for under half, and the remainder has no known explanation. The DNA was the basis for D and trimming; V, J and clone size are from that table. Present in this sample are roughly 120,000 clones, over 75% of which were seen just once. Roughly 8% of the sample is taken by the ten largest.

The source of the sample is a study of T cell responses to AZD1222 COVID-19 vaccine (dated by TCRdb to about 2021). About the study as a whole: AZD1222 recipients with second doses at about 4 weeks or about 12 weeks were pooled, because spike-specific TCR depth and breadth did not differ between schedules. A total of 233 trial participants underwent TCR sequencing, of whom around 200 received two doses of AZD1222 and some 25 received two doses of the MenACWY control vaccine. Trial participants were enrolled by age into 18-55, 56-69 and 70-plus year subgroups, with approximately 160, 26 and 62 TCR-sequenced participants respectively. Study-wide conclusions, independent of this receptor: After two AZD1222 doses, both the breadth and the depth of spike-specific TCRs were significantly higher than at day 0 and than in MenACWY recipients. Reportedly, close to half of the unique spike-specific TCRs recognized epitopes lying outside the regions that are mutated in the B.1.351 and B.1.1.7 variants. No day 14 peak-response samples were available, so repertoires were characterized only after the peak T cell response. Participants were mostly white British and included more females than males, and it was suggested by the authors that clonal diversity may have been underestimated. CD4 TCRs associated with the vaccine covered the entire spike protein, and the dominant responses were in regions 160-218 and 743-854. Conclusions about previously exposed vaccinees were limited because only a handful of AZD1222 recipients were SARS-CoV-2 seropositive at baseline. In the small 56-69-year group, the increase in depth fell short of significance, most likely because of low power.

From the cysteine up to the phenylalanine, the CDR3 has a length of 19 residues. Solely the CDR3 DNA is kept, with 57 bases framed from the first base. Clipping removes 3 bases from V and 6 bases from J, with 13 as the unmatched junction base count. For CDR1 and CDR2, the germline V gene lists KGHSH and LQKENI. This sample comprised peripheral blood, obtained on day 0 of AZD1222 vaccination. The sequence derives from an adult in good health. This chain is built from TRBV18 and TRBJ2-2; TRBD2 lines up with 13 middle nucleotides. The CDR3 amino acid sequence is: CASSPVGLAGADRSGELFF. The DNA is TGTGCCAGCTCACCGGTTGGACTAGCGGGAGCGGACCGCTCCGGGGAGCTGTTTTTT.